This T cell receptor (beta chain) was sequenced during a study of spatial heterogeneity in lung cancer. The CDR3 contains 14 residues. CDR1 and CDR2 from the germline V gene are MNHEY and SMNVEV (reference sequence). V was cut by 9 bases and J by 5 bases, with 14 bases left in between. General study findings and limits: Tumor TCRs that were ubiquitous and expanded showed up in blood more at resection than follow-up.

TCRdb passed the 5' RACE reads through MiXCR, listing each CDR3 protein once. Altogether some 100,000 distinct CDR3 sequences are present, more than 10% being singletons, with the ten largest covering about 38%. Of note for this clonotype: Its antigen remains unidentified.

Documented time point: sample taken at primary tumor resection. Unsorted whole RNA from tumor, nontumor lung or frozen PBMC underwent sequencing. The donor group consisted of 55 to 85 patients who had untreated, early-stage non-small cell lung cancer. This chain links TRBV27 with TRBJ1-6; no clear D gene. Sequenced here: PBMCs, sampled at surgery. This TCR came from a male donor with early-stage non-small cell lung cancer. In nucleotides, the CDR3 is TGTGCCAGTCGTCCTGTTGAGGATAATTCACCCCTCCACTTT. This encodes CASRPVEDNSPLHF.